The clone carrying this TCR beta chain was detected only a few times. Its antigen is as yet unknown. In patients aged 18 to 65, hyperthyroidism was newly diagnosed, with duration under 2 months. On the basis of clinical symptoms, serum thyroxine and TRAb, thyroid ultrasound and orbital computed tomography, diagnoses were made. This sample is drawn from a study of T cells in Graves' hyperthyroidism and ophthalmopathy. About the study: Initial diagnosis, before any treatment, was when peripheral blood was collected.

Whole-study results and caveats: The majority of expanded thyroid clonotypes above 0.001 also appeared in blood.

Trimming shortened V by 5 bases and J by 3 bases, and 8 bases separated the two germline ends. The CDR3 runs to 12 residues. Germline CDR1 and CDR2: DFQATT and SNEGSKA (reference sequence). RNA transcripts gave rise to amplified TCR beta CDR3 regions. TCR CDR3 underwent first-round RT-PCR with the HTBI primer set. In TCRdb, the multiplex PCR reads were re-called with MiXCR into one record per CDR3 protein. The data hold hundreds of thousands of distinct CDR3 sequences, with approximately 15% observed a single time. The chain employs TRBV20-1 and TRBJ1-3, with D uncertain. Material: blood. The receptor was derived from a woman aged 18-29 years with Graves' hyperthyroidism. The CDR3 nucleotides are TGCAGTGCTGTCTTGAGTGGAAACACCATATATTTT. Its protein product is CSAVLSGNTIYF.